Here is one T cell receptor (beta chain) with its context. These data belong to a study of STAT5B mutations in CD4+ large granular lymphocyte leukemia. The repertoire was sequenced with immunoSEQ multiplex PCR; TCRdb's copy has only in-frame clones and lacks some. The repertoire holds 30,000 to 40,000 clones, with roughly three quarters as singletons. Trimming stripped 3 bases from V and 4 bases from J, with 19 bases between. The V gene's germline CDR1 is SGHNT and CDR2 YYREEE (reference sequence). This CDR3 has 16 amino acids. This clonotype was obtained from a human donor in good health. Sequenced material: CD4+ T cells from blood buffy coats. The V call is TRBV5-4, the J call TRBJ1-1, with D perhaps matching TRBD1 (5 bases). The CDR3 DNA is TGTGCCAGCAGCTCGGGGGGAGGGGCGCTTAGCACTGAAGCTTTCTTT. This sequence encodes CASSSGGGALSTEAFF.